Presented here are 17 T cell receptor beta chains from one specimen sequenced in a study of cytomegalovirus exposure and HLA in healthy donors listed by TCRdb under 2017. Receptor amplification or capture employed the immunoSEQ multiplex PCR assay. For the multiplex PCR, a mixture combining 60 forward primers for TCR Vbeta segments and 13 reverse primers for TCR Jbeta segments was used. Here the immuneACCESS table is served through TCRdb, limited to in-frame sequences with V and J called. Missing clones are a known gap in these copies; in checked studies unresolved V genes cover under half, and the rest lacks a known reason. Recorded for this sample are 110,000 or so clones; over 75% of them occurred a single time. The ten largest make up around 2% of the sample. Sequencing used PBMCs. The source of these receptors is a man aged 40-50 years in good health and CMV-seronegative.

A single count supports this clone. V gene TRBV10-1 combines with J gene TRBJ2-7; D perhaps matches TRBD2 (6 bases). The CDR3 loop spans 15 amino acids. Germline CDR1 reads WNHNN; CDR2 reads SYGVQD (reference sequence). Trimming took off 8 bases at V and 6 bases at J, with 23 bases between the two ends. The CDR3 here is CASLRGKYLGGEQYF. Written as DNA, the CDR3 is TGCGCCAGCCTGCGGGGAAAATATCTGGGAGGCGAGCAGTACTTC.

This clone was seen only once. The CDR3 coding sequence is TGTGCCAGCAGCTTAACGAGACAGGGGATATGGAGCAATCAGCCCCAGCATTTT. Amino acid sequence: CASSLTRQGIWSNQPQHF. The chain employs TRBV7-3 and TRBJ1-5; 8 positions agree with TRBD1. V lost 0 bases, J lost 1 base, and 8 bases stayed unmatched. From germline, CDR1 is SGHTA and CDR2 FQGTGA. CDR3 length equals 18 residues.

The V gene is TRBV7-2, the J gene TRBJ2-7; unclear D gene. Between the trimmed V and J ends, which lost 1 base and 3 bases, there was a span of 7 bases. This CDR3 spans 13 amino acids. CDR1 and CDR2 from the germline V gene are SGHTA and FQGNSA. The CDR3 DNA reads as TGTGCCAGCAGCTTAGTTCTCCTCTACGAGCAGTACTTC. Amino acid sequence: CASSLVLLYEQYF.

The chain joins TRBV11-2 to TRBJ2-7; 7 nucleotides align to TRBD2. This CDR3 comprises 15 residues. V dropped 4 bases and J dropped 4; count of bases not matched to a gene: 10. Germline-derived CDR1 and CDR2 are SGHAT and FQNNGV. The CDR3 sequence is CASSSSGGGFYEQYF. The CDR3 DNA follows: TGTGCCAGCAGCTCGTCGGGAGGCGGATTTTACGAGCAGTACTTC.

The chain joins TRBV5-1 to TRBJ1-1; D possibly corresponds to TRBD1 (5 bases). V was clipped by 4 bases and J by 3 bases, with 16 bases between them. Germline V gives CDR1 SGHRS, CDR2 YFSETQ. The CDR3 consists of 15 residues. CDR3 loop: CASSQRPGGDTEAFF. The CDR3 region has the DNA TGCGCCAGCAGCCAAAGACCCGGGGGGGACACTGAAGCTTTCTTT.

The V gene is TRBV19, the J gene TRBJ1-3; no reliable D call. The CDR3 loop spans 11 amino acids. Germline V gives CDR1 LNHDA, CDR2 SQIVND (reference sequence). The V gene lost 3 bases and the J gene lost 9 bases, with 6 bases spanning the gap. The chain's CDR3 is CASSILATIYF. The CDR3 nucleotides read TGTGCCAGTAGTATTCTGGCCACCATATATTTT.

The chain carries TRBV28 and TRBJ1-5; D is perhaps TRBD1 (6 bases). V shed 6 bases and J shed 1 base, with 16 bases lying between them. The CDR3 length is 16 residues. CDR1 is MDHEN and CDR2 is SYDVKM in the germline V gene. CDR3 sequence (DNA): TGTGCCAGCAGAGAACAGGGTTTTCAGAGCAATCAGCCCCAGCATTTT. It is translated as CASREQGFQSNQPQHF.

The chain employs TRBV10-3 and TRBJ1-1; a weak D match, TRBD1 (6 bases). In germline, CDR1 is ENHRY, CDR2 SYGVKD. This CDR3 comprises 12 residues. Trimming removed 7 bases from V and 0 bases from J, with 6 bases in between. The chain's CDR3 is CAITGVNTEAFF. DNA for the CDR3: TGTGCCATCACAGGGGTGAACACTGAAGCTTTCTTT.

The chain is built from TRBV29-1 and TRBJ2-3, with 8 positions matching TRBD1. With 4 bases clipped from V and 0 bases from J, the junction kept 3 bases outside the gene matches. The length of the CDR3 is 14 residues. Looked up from germline, CDR1 is SQVTM and CDR2 is ANQGSEA. The CDR3: CSVAGGYSTDTQYF. CDR3 sequence (DNA): TGCAGCGTTGCAGGGGGCTATAGCACAGATACGCAGTATTTT.

The J gene is TRBJ2-1, the V gene TRBV11-2; 14 bases agree with TRBD2. Looked up from germline, CDR1 is SGHAT and CDR2 is FQNNGV. CDR3 length: 18 amino acids. This CDR3 is CAIAPGLAGEATYNEQFF. The DNA of the CDR3 is TGTGCGATTGCGCCGGGACTAGCGGGAGAGGCGACCTACAATGAGCAGTTCTTC. The full variable domain, with the rest looked up from reference TRBV11-2 and TRBJ2-1, is EAGVAQSPRYKIIEKRQSVAFWCNPISGHATLYWYQQILGQGPKLLIQFQNNGVVDDSQLPKDRFSAERLKGVDSTLKIQPAKLEDSAVYLCAIAPGLAGEATYNEQFFGPGTRLTVL.

The chain uses TRBV18 and TRBJ2-1; 12 bases line up with TRBD2. After removal of 3 bases from V and 4 bases from J, the junction contained 4 bases not matched to a gene. The CDR3 spans 16 residues. Germline CDR1 KGHSH, CDR2 LQKENI. CDR3: CASSPPSGRVYNEQFF. In nucleotides, the CDR3 is TGTGCCAGCTCACCCCCTAGCGGGAGGGTATACAATGAGCAGTTCTTC.

This chain links TRBV28 with TRBJ1-2; D remains unclear. This CDR3 has 11 residues. The V gene's germline CDR1 is MDHEN and CDR2 SYDVKM. V lost 8 bases to trimming and J lost 0 bases, with 4 bases between them. The CDR3 region has the DNA TGTGCCAGCGGCTCTAACTATGGCTACACCTTC. Amino acids: CASGSNYGYTF.

V gene TRBV6-1 combines with J gene TRBJ2-7; D might be TRBD2 (6 bases). This CDR3 contains 14 residues. V was pared by 4 bases and J by 4 bases, with 14 bases between. Germline V CDR1 and CDR2: MNHNS, SASEGT. The DNA for the CDR3 is TGTGCCAGCAGTGGCGGGAACCGTTTATACGAGCAGTACTTC. Its protein product is CASSGGNRLYEQYF.

The CDR3 is CASSQRRDSEAFF. In nucleotides, the CDR3 is TGCGCCAGCAGCCAGCGACGGGACAGCGAAGCTTTCTTT. The chain is built from TRBV5-1 and TRBJ1-1, with 7 bases identical to TRBD1. Germline values: CDR1 SGHRS, CDR2 YFSETQ. With 4 bases clipped from V and 8 bases from J, the junction kept 8 bases outside the gene matches. This CDR3 comprises 13 residues.

This sequence joins TRBV4-1 and TRBJ1-4, with no clear D. Germline lookup yields CDR1 MGHRA and CDR2 YSYEKL. This CDR3 region has 16 residues. V was shortened by 4 bases and J by 3 bases, with 15 bases between the two germline ends. This CDR3 is CASSLSSPSANEKLFF. CDR3 nucleotide sequence: TGCGCCAGCAGCCTTTCGTCGCCCTCGGCTAATGAAAAACTGTTTTTT.

This chain uses TRBV2 with TRBJ2-5; D remains ambiguous. V was cut by 0 bases and J by 2 bases, with 7 bases left in between. Looked up from germline, CDR1 is SNHLY and CDR2 is FYNNEI. The CDR3 totals 14 residues. The CDR3 DNA reads as TGTGCCAGCAGTGAAGCAACAGTACAAGAGACCCAGTACTTC. This sequence encodes CASSEATVQETQYF.

The chain carries TRBV4-2 and TRBJ1-4; the D gene is possibly TRBD1 (6 bases). V lost 8 bases, J lost 7 bases, and 17 bases lay in between. Looked up from germline, CDR1 is LGHNA and CDR2 is YNFKEQ. The CDR3 runs to 14 residues. CDR3: CASFPDLGGEKLFF. Written as DNA, the CDR3 is TGTGCCAGCTTCCCAGACCTAGGGGGTGAAAAACTGTTTTTT.